This is a list of T cell receptor beta chains from one sample in a study of PD-1 blockade in classical Hodgkin lymphoma. The repertoire was sequenced with immunoSEQ multiplex PCR; TCRdb's copy has only in-frame clones and lacks some. The sample contains approximately 44,000 clones, approximately 64% of which appear only once. The sample in question was peripheral blood mononuclear cells (PBMCs), obtained at baseline. The receptors stem from a human donor with classical Hodgkin lymphoma. Each CDR3 is given with its conserved first and last residue. A D gene is named only where the DNA matches it firmly. A clone size is listed for some rows: how often the clone was seen (once, few, many), or a class if it is expanded.

>.|TRBJ1-2|.|TRBV7-2
TGTGCCAGCAGCCCCCGGAGAGTCCGGGGAGGGAACTATGGCTACACCTTC
CASSPRRVRGGNYGYTF
>.|TRBJ2-7|.|TRBV7-9
TGTGCCAGCAGCCCAGGCCTTCACTCCTACGAGCAGTACTTC
CASSPGLHSYEQYF
>TRBD2|TRBJ2-1|.|TRBV7-7
TGTGCCAGCAGCTTACGGATGGATCTAGCGGGGGGTGTAAATGAGCAGTTCTTC
CASSLRMDLAGGVNEQFF
>.|TRBJ1-6|.|TRBV28
TGTGCCAGCAGCTCCCCGGCGGACGGCGGTGATTCACCCCTCCACTTT
CASSSPADGGDSPLHF
>TRBD2|TRBJ2-1|.|TRBV7-9
TGTGCCAGCAGCCGAGAAGGACTAGCCCCAGACAATGAGCAGTTCTTC
CASSREGLAPDNEQFF
>.|TRBJ2-7|few|TRBV14
TGTGCCAGCAGCCATAACGAGTACGAGCAGTACTTC
CASSHNEYEQYF
>TRBD1|TRBJ1-2|.|TRBV19
TGTGCCAGTAGTGTGGCCCCAGGGGGTGACTATGGCTACACCTTC
CASSVAPGGDYGYTF
>TRBD1|TRBJ1-2|few|TRBV7-2
TGTGCCAGCAGCCTAAAGACAGGGGGCGGCTACACCTTC
CASSLKTGGGYTF
>.|TRBJ2-7|.|TRBV7-8
TGTGCCAGCAGCCCCCACTCCTACGAGCAGTACTTC
CASSPHSYEQYF
>TRBD1|TRBJ2-7|.|TRBV29-1
TGCAGCGTTTCGGGACAGATGTACGAGCAGTACTTC
CSVSGQMYEQYF
>.|TRBJ2-3|.|TRBV9
TGTGCCAGCACGCGGGACCAACGCCGAGCAGATACGCAGTATTTT
CASTRDQRRADTQYF
>.|TRBJ2-7|.|TRBV28
TGTGCCAGCAGTTGGGAGCCGACCTCCGAGCAGTACTTC
CASSWEPTSEQYF
>TRBD2|TRBJ2-5|few|TRBV30
TGTGCCTGGAGTTGGGCTAGCGGGCCAAAAGAGACCCAGTACTTC
CAWSWASGPKETQYF
>.|TRBJ2-5|.|TRBV7-6
TGTGCCAGCAGCTTAGCGGACAGGGAGGGAGAGACCCAGTACTTC
CASSLADREGETQYF
>.|TRBJ2-3|.|TRBV7-9
TGTGCCAGCACCGGCAACAGGGTACGAGCAGATACGCAGTATTTT
CASTGNRVRADTQYF
>.|TRBJ1-1|few|TRBV4-2
TGTGCCAGCAGCCAAGAACACCGGAACACTGAAGCTTTCTTT
CASSQEHRNTEAFF
>TRBD1|TRBJ2-2|.|TRBV19
TGTGCCAGTAGTTCCCGGACAGGGGGCAACGGGGAGCTGTTTTTT
CASSSRTGGNGELFF
>.|TRBJ1-2|.|TRBV9
TGTGCCAGCAGCGACTCGATCGAAGGGAGGCACTATGGCTACACCTTC
CASSDSIEGRHYGYTF
>.|TRBJ1-2|.|TRBV27
TGTGCCAGCAGTTTCTTTTGGGATGGGGCGGTTTATCCTGGCTACACCTTC
CASSFFWDGAVYPGYTF
>.|TRBJ1-1|.|TRBV19
TGTGCCAGTAGGCTGGGGGCGAACACTGAAGCTTTCTTT
CASRLGANTEAFF
>TRBD1|TRBJ2-1|few|TRBV5-1
TGCGCCAGCAGCCCGGGACAGGGGGCGACTGAGCAGTTCTTC
CASSPGQGATEQFF
>.|TRBJ2-5|.|TRBV7-2
TGTGCCAGCAGCTCCCCGGGACACGAGACCCAGTACTTC
CASSSPGHETQYF
>.|TRBJ2-1|medium-sized|TRBV7-3
TGTGCCAGCAGACAGGGCAATGAGCAGTTCTTC
CASRQGNEQFF
>.|TRBJ2-1|.|TRBV5-4
TGTGCCAGCAGCTGGGCTAGCTCCTACAATGAGCAGTTCTTC
CASSWASSYNEQFF
>.|TRBJ1-4|.|TRBV6-5
TGTGCCAGCTCCGTTGGGGGCCGCAGGGAAAAACTGTTTTTT
CASSVGGRREKLFF
>TRBD1|TRBJ1-3|.|TRBV7-9
TGTGCCAGCAGCCTCAGTGACAGGGGATTGGACTCTGGAAACACCATATATTTT
CASSLSDRGLDSGNTIYF
>TRBD1|TRBJ1-2|.|TRBV10-3
TGTGCCATCAGTGAGTCGATAACCCCGGGACAGGGGAGTTTCCACACCTTC
CAISESITPGQGSFHTF
>.|TRBJ2-6|.|TRBV6-1
TGTGCCAGCAGTGACCTAAGGGGAGCCTTAAAATTTGGGGCCAACGTCCTGACTTTC
CASSDLRGALKFGANVLTF
>TRBD1|TRBJ2-1|.|TRBV2
TGTGCCAGCACAGAGGGGGCTCTACTTTATGAGCAGTTCTTC
CASTEGALLYEQFF